The sequence of this T cell receptor (beta chain) was determined in a study of blood T cell repertoires in COVID-19. Study details: PBMCs, B-cell-depleted T cells, or T cells provided the cDNA or gDNA that made up the material.

Assay: immunoSEQ multiplex PCR; the TCRdb copy retains only in-frame clones and omits some. Of roughly 220,000 clones listed, around 80% are singletons. Recruits, aged about 18 to 100 years, lived in 24 US areas. Donors in Cohort 3 counted as recovered after two negative PCRs, clearance, or symptom resolution. The TCR was taken from a middle-aged man who had recovered from COVID-19. Material for sequencing was PBMCs or T cells enriched from blood (not recorded which).

The CDR3 DNA sequence: TGTGCCAGCAGCTGGACAGGGGGAGATGGCTACACCTTC. It is translated as CASSWTGGDGYTF. V is TRBV5-4 and J is TRBJ1-2, with 10 bases aligning to TRBD1. The CDR3 is 13 amino acids. J gave up 6 bases and V 3 bases, and 2 bases lay outside the gene matches. Germline V gives CDR1 SGHNT, CDR2 YYREEE (reference sequence).